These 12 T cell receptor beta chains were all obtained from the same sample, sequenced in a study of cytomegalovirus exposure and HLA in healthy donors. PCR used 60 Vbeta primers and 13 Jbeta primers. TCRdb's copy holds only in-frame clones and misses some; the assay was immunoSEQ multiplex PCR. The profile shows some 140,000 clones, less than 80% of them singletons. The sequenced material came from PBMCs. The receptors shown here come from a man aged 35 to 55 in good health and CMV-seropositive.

The CDR3 protein is CASSYSAGQFTDTQYF. The CDR3 DNA follows: TGTGCCAGCAGTTACTCCGCGGGACAGTTCACAGATACGCAGTATTTT. V and J are TRBV6-6 and TRBJ2-3; TRBD1 might be the D (7 bases). There are 16 residues in the CDR3. With 0 bases removed from V and 2 bases from J, the gap between germline ends came to 12 bases. The V gene's germline CDR1 is MNHNY and CDR2 SVGAGI (reference sequence).

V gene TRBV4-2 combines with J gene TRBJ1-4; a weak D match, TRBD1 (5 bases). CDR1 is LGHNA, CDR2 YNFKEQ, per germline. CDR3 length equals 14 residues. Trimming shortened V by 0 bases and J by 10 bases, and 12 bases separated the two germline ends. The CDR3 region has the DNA TGTGCCAGCAGCCAAGAGAAGGGGTCGGGAAAACTGTTTTTT. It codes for CASSQEKGSGKLFF.

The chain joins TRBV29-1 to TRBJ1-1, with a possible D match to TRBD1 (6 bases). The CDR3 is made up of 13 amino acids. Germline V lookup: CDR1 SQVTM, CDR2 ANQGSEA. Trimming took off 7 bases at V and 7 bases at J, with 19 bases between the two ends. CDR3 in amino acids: CSGGHRESNEAFF. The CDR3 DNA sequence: TGCAGCGGTGGCCACAGGGAGTCCAATGAAGCTTTCTTT.

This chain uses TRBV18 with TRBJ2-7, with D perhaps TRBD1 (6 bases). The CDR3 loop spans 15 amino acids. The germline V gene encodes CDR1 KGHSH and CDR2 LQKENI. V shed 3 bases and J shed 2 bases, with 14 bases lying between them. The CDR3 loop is CASSPGTRVTYEQYF. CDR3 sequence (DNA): TGTGCCAGCTCACCCGGGACACGGGTGACCTACGAGCAGTACTTC.

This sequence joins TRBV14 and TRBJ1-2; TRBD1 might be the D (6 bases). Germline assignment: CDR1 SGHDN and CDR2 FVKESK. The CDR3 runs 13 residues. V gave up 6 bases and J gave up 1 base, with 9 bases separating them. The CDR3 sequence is CASSRQVNYGYTF. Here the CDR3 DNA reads TGTGCCAGCAGTAGACAGGTTAACTATGGCTACACCTTC. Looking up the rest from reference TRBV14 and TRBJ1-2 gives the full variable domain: EAGVTQFPSHSVIEKGQTVTLRCDPISGHDNLYWYRRVMGKEIKFLLHFVKESKQDESGMPNNRFLAERTGGTYSTLKVQPAELEDSGVYFCASSRQVNYGYTFGSGTRLTVV.

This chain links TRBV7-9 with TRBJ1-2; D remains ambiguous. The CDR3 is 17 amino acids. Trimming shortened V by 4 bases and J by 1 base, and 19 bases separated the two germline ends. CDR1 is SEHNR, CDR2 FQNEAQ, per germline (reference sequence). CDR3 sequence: CASSSPEAVNINYGYTF. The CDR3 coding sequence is TGTGCCAGCAGCTCCCCTGAGGCAGTCAACATTAACTATGGCTACACCTTC.

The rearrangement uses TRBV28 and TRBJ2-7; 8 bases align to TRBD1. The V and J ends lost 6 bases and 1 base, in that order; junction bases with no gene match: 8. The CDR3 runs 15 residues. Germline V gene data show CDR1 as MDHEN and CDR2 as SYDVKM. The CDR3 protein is CASSLAGGRSYEQYF. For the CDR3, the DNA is TGTGCCAGCAGCCTAGCAGGGGGCCGGTCCTACGAGCAGTACTTC.

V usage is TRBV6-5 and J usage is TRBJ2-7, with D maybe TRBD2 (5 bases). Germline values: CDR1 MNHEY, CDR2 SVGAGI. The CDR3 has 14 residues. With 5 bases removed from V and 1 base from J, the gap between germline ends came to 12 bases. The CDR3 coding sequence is TGTGCCAGCAGTCCCCGTGAGGGTTCCTACGAGCAGTACTTC. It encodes CASSPREGSYEQYF.

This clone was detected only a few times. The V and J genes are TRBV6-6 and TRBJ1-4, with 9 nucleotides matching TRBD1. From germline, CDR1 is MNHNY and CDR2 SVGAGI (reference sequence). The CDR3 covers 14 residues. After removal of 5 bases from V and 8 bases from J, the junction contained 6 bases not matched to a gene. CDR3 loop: CASSQGQGKEKLFF. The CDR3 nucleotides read TGTGCCAGCAGTCAAGGACAGGGGAAAGAAAAACTGTTTTTT.

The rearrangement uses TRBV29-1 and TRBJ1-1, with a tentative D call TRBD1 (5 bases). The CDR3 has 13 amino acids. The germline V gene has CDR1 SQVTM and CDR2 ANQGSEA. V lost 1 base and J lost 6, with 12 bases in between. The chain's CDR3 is CSVEGGRRPEAFF. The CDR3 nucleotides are TGCAGCGTTGAAGGGGGGAGGCGCCCTGAAGCTTTCTTT.

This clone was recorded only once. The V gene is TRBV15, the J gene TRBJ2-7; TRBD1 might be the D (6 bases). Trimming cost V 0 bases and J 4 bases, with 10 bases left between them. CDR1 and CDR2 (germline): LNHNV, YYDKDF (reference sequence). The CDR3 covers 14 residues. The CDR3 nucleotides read TGTGCCACCAGCAGAGATACAGGGCAGTACGAGCAGTACTTC. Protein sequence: CATSRDTGQYEQYF.

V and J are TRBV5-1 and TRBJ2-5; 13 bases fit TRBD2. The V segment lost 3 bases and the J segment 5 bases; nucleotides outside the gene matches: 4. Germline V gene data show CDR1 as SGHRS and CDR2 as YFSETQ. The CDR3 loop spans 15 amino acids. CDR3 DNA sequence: TGCGCCAGCAGCTGGACTAGCGGGAGTACGGAGACCCAGTACTTC. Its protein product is CASSWTSGSTETQYF.